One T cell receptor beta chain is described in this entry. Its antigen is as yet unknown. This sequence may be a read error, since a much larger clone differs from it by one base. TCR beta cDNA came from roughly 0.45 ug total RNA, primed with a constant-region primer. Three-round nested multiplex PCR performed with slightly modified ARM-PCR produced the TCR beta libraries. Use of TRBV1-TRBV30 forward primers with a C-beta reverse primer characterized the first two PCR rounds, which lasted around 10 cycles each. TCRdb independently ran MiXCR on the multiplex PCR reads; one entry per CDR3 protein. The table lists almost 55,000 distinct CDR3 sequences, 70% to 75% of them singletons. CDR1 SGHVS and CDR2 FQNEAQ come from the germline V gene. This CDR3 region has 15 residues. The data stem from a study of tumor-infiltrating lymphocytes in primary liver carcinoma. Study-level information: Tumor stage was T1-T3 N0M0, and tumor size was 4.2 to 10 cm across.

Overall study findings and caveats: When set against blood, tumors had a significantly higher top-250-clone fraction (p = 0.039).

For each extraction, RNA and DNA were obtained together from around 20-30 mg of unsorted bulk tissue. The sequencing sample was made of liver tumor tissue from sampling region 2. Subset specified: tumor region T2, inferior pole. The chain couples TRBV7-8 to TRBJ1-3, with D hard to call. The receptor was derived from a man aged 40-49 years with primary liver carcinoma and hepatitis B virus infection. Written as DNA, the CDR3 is TGTGCCAGCAGCTTAGACGGGTCCCGGGGAAACGCCATATATTTT. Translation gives CASSLDGSRGNAIYF.